One and the same sample provided the 7 T cell receptor beta chains below, sequenced in a study of early T cells in non-severe SARS-CoV-2 infection. Using its own MiXCR run on the 5' RACE reads, TCRdb lists one record per CDR3 protein. The data hold about 29,000 distinct CDR3 sequences, with more than 5% observed a single time. Sequencing was carried out using whole blood. The receptors originated from an adult who was a healthcare worker with PCR-confirmed SARS-CoV-2 infection or an uninfected control (not recorded which).

Ten or more counts support this clonotype. The rearrangement uses TRBV5-1 and TRBJ2-3; 9 nucleotides agree with TRBD2. The CDR3 is made up of 15 amino acids. With 0 bases clipped from V and 4 bases from J, the junction kept 3 bases outside the gene matches. CDR1 SGHRS and CDR2 YFSETQ come from the germline V gene. The CDR3 region has the DNA TGCGCCAGCAGCTTGGGTAGCGGGGGAGCAGATACGCAGTATTTT. It codes for CASSLGSGGADTQYF.

Only a few counts were recorded for this clonotype. The chain couples TRBV29-1 to TRBJ2-5; either TRBD1 or TRBD2 may fit D (6 bases each). CDR1 is SQVTM, CDR2 ANQGSEA, per germline. The CDR3 is made up of 14 amino acids. Trimming shortened V by 2 bases and J by 2 bases, and 12 bases separated the two germline ends. The CDR3 region has the DNA TGCAGCGTTGAATCTCCGGGGGCTCAAGAGACCCAGTACTTC. It translates to CSVESPGAQETQYF.

This clonotype was seen a few times. The V call is TRBV20-1, the J call TRBJ1-4; 7 positions match TRBD1. Germline values: CDR1 DFQATT, CDR2 SNEGSKA (reference sequence). Trimming cost V 4 bases and J 8 bases; bases outside gene matches: 7. The CDR3 sequence is 13 residues long. The CDR3 protein is CSAIRTGGEKLFF. CDR3 sequence (DNA): TGCAGTGCTATTCGGACAGGCGGCGAAAAACTGTTTTTT.

This clonotype showed up just a few times. The gene calls are TRBV20-1 and TRBJ2-7; D possibly corresponds to TRBD1 (5 bases). This CDR3 region has 15 residues. Germline assignment: CDR1 DFQATT and CDR2 SNEGSKA (reference sequence). V was cut by 1 base and J by 0 bases, with 13 bases left in between. For the CDR3, the DNA is TGCAGTGCTAGAGGGACACCTAGGAGCTCCTACGAGCAGTACTTC. Translating gives CSARGTPRSSYEQYF.

Many counts were recorded for this clonotype. The gene calls are TRBV20-1 and TRBJ2-7, with TRBD2 matching 11 bases. The V gene end was trimmed by 5 bases and the J gene end by 6 bases; junction bases not matched to a gene: 9. The CDR3 has 14 residues. CDR1 DFQATT and CDR2 SNEGSKA come from the germline V gene (reference sequence). This CDR3 is CSASKVAGGLEQYF. CDR3 coding DNA: TGCAGTGCTTCTAAAGTAGCGGGAGGGCTCGAGCAGTACTTC.

In its sample, this clonotype was seen many times. The chain links TRBV28 to TRBJ1-1; TRBD1 agrees at 7 bases. The germline V gene encodes CDR1 MDHEN and CDR2 SYDVKM. V shed 6 bases, J shed 1 base, and the junction held 5 bases outside the gene matches. The CDR3 covers 14 residues. The CDR3 here is CASSPGGENTEAFF. As DNA, the CDR3 is TGTGCCAGCAGCCCAGGGGGGGAGAACACTGAAGCTTTCTTT.

The chain links TRBV6-5 to TRBJ2-1, with a weak D call TRBD2 (6 bases). CDR1 is MNHEY and CDR2 is SVGAGI in the germline V gene. V was shortened by 4 bases and J by 4 bases, with 17 bases between the two germline ends. The CDR3 length is 16 residues. CDR3 nucleotides: TGTGCCAGCAGTTTGACCGGGACTCAGACTTACAATGAGCAGTTCTTC. Its protein is CASSLTGTQTYNEQFF.